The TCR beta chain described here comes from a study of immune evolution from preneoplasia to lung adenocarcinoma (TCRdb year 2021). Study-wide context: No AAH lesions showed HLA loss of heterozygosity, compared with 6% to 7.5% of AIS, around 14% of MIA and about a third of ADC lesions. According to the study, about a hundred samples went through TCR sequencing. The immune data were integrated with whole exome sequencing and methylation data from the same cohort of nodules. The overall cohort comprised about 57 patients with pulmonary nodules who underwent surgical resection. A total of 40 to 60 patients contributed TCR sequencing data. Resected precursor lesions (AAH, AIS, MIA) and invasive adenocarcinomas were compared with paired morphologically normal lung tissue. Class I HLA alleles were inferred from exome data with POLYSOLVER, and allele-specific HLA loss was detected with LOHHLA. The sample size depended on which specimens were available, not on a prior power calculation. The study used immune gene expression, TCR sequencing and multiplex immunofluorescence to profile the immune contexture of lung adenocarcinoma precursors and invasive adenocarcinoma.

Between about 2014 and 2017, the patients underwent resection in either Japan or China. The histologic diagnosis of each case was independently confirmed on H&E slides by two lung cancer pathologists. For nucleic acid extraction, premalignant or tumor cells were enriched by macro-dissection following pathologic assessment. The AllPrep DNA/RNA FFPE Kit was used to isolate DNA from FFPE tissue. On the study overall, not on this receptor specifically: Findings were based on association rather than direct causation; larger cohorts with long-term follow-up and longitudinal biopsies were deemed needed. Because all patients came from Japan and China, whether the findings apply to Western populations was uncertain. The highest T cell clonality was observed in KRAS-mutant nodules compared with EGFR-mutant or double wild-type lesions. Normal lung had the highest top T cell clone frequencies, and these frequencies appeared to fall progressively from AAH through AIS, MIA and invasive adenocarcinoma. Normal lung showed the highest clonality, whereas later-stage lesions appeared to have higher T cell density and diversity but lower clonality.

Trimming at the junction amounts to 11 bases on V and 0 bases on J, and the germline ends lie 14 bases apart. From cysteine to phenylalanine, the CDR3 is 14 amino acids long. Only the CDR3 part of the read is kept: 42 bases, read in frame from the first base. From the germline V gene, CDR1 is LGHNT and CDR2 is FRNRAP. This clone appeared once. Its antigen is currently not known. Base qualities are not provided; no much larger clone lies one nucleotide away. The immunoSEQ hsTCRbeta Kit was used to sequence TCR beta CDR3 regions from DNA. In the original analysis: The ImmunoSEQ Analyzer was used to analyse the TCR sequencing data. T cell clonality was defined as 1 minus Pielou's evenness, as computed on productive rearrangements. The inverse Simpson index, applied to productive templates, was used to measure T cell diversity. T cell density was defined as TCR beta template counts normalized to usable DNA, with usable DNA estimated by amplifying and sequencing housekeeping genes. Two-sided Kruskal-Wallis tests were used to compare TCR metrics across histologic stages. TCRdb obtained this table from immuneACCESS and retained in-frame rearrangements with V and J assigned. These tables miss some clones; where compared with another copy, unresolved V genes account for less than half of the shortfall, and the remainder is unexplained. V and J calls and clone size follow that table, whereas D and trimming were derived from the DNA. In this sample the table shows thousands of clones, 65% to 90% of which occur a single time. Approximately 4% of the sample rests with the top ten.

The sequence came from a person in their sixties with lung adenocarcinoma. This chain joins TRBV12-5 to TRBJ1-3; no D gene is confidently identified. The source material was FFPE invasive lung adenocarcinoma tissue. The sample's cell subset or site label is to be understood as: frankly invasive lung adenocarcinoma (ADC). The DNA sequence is TGTGCTTCCAAGTACGGCCTCTCTGGAAACACCATATATTTT. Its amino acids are CASKYGLSGNTIYF.